This passage covers 10 T cell receptor beta chains from one sample sequenced in a study of blood T cell repertoires in COVID-19 (TCRdb year 2020). The library was built by means of the immunoSEQ multiplex PCR assay. This immuneACCESS table, as held by TCRdb, lists in-frame sequences with V and J called but not all clones. Of the missing ones, under half trace to an unresolved V gene in checked studies; the others have no known cause. The sample yields approximately 390,000 clones; nearly 90% were counted once. The top ten constitute about 6.5% of the sample. The sample was peripheral blood. These receptors were obtained from a man aged 18 to 29 with active or convalescent COVID-19.

This chain uses TRBV6-5 with TRBJ1-1; 7 positions agree with TRBD1. Per germline, CDR1 MNHEY and CDR2 SVGAGI. V trimming: 5 bases; J trimming: 1 base; junction bases outside the gene matches: 7. The CDR3 extends over 15 amino acids. The CDR3 region has the DNA TGTGCCAGCAGTCCCCGGGGACAGACGAACACTGAAGCTTTCTTT. The encoded protein is CASSPRGQTNTEAFF.

This chain links TRBV29-1 with TRBJ2-1; TRBD2 agrees at 12 bases. The germline CDR1 and CDR2 sequences are SQVTM and ANQGSEA. V dropped 6 bases and J dropped 8; count of bases not matched to a gene: 8. This CDR3 has 14 residues. CDR3 region: CSVPLAGGWDEQFF. The CDR3 coding sequence is TGCAGCGTCCCACTAGCGGGAGGTTGGGATGAGCAGTTCTTC.

This clone was detected a few times. V and J are TRBV5-3 and TRBJ2-2; D is possibly TRBD2 (6 bases). TRBV5-3 is an open reading frame, and its role is uncertain. The length of the CDR3 is 15 residues. Deletions cut 1 base from V and 3 bases from J, with 10 bases between. CDR3 loop: CARSLWVADTGELFF. In nucleotides, the CDR3 is TGTGCCAGAAGCTTGTGGGTAGCGGACACCGGGGAGCTGTTTTTT.

The chain is built from TRBV6-6 and TRBJ2-7; 9 positions match TRBD1. Germline assignment: CDR1 MNHNY and CDR2 SVGAGI (reference sequence). The CDR3 totals 13 residues. Germline trimming cut 2 bases from V and 5 bases from J; bases unmatched to any gene: 1. The CDR3 bases are TGTGCCAGCAGTTACGGACAGGGGAACGAGCAGTACTTC. It translates to CASSYGQGNEQYF.

The J gene is TRBJ2-3, the V gene TRBV29-1; 9 bases match TRBD2. The CDR3 length is 13 residues. Germline CDR1 and CDR2: SQVTM and ANQGSEA. V lost 4 bases to trimming and J lost 4 bases; unmatched junction nucleotides: 3. Written as DNA, the CDR3 is TGCAGCGTTGCCGGCGGGGGGGCAGATACGCAGTATTTT. Its protein is CSVAGGGADTQYF.

The chain couples TRBV27 to TRBJ1-1; a weak D match, TRBD1 (5 bases). V shed 2 bases and J shed 3 bases, with 22 bases lying between them. The CDR3 is 18 amino acids. Per germline, CDR1 MNHEY and CDR2 SMNVEV (reference sequence). The CDR3 spells CASSLLSRDVYRYTEAFF. As DNA, the CDR3 is TGTGCCAGCAGTTTACTTTCCAGGGATGTTTATAGGTACACTGAAGCTTTCTTT.

The rearrangement joins TRBV28 to TRBJ2-5; 8 bases agree with TRBD2. CDR1 MDHEN and CDR2 SYDVKM come from the germline V gene. This CDR3 comprises 18 residues. Trimming cost V 3 bases and J 4 bases; bases outside gene matches: 16. CDR3 in DNA: TGTGCCAGCAGTTTCTCGGGGCCCAGCGGGGGATCCGTAGAGACCCAGTACTTC. This sequence encodes CASSFSGPSGGSVETQYF. Complete variable domain (other parts from reference TRBV28 and TRBJ2-5): DVKVTQSSRYLVKRTGEKVFLECVQDMDHENMFWYRQDPGLGLRLIYFSYDVKMKEKGDIPEGYSVSREKKERFSLILESASTNQTSMYLCASSFSGPSGGSVETQYFGPGTRLLVL.

The chain is built from TRBV7-2 and TRBJ1-2; 7 bases are shared with TRBD1. CDR3 length: 14 residues. The trim removed 5 bases at V and 2 bases at J, leaving 5 bases unmatched. CDR1 SGHTA and CDR2 FQGNSA come from the germline V gene. The CDR3 region is CASSPGQRNYGYTF. As DNA, the CDR3 is TGTGCCAGCAGCCCGGGACAGAGGAACTATGGCTACACCTTC. The variable domain in full, with the rest retrieved from reference TRBV7-2 and TRBJ1-2, is GAGVSQSPSNKVTEKGKDVELRCDPISGHTALYWYRQSLGQGLEFLIYFQGNSAPDKSGLPSDRFSAERTGGSVSTLTIQRTQQEDSAVYLCASSPGQRNYGYTFGSGTRLTVV.

This chain uses TRBV5-5 with TRBJ2-3, with D maybe TRBD2 (6 bases). Per germline, CDR1 SGHKS and CDR2 YYEKEE (reference sequence). Trimming removed 3 bases at V and 2 bases at J, with 13 bases between. The CDR3 extends over 15 amino acids. CDR3 loop: CASSSLAVLTDTQYF. In DNA, the CDR3 is TGTGCCAGCAGCTCCTTAGCGGTGCTCACAGATACGCAGTATTTT.

This chain connects TRBV7-9 to TRBJ2-3; TRBD2 matches at 10 bases. CDR3 length: 14 residues. Germline V lookup: CDR1 SEHNR, CDR2 FQNEAQ (reference sequence). V lost 3 bases and J lost 4; bases outside the gene matches: 1. CDR3 sequence (DNA): TGTGCCAGCAGCTTCGGACTAGCGGCAGATACGCAGTATTTT. Translating it yields CASSFGLAADTQYF.